This note documents a single TCR beta chain sequence. One end of the junction does not line up with germline, which may come from a read error. This sample was taken from a study of blood T cells in healthy people across ages. Each individual donor underwent a draw of approximately 10 milliliters of peripheral blood. It was with a sample-barcoded 5' primer and a J-beta primer mix that a second PCR of roughly 7 to 11 cycles was run. TCRdb re-called the 5' RACE reads through MiXCR, storing one row per CDR3 protein. The sample records about 800,000 distinct CDR3 sequences, roughly 25% being singletons. Germline V gives CDR1 ENHRY, CDR2 SYGVKD. This CDR3 spans 14 amino acids. This sample was also put to use in a study of T cells of mothers and their children. That paper states: In cDNA synthesis, all of the extracted RNA was used at around 1.5 ug per 15 ul.

The source material was blood. This receptor was taken from a boy aged 10-17 years in good health. This chain uses TRBV10-3 with TRBJ2-5; 9 bases align to TRBD2. CDR3 DNA: TGTGCCATCAGTGCTGGACTAGCGATTGCGACCCAGCACTTC. Residues: CAISAGLAIATQHF.